A single sample gave rise to the 24 T cell receptor beta chains below, sequenced in a study of T cells in Graves' hyperthyroidism and ophthalmopathy. There were TCR beta CDR3 regions amplified from RNA transcripts. The HTBI primer set served for first-round RT-PCR of the TCR CDR3. Using its own MiXCR run on the multiplex PCR reads, TCRdb lists one record per CDR3 protein. There are fewer than 250,000 distinct CDR3 sequences in the sample; roughly 22% occur only once, and approximately 35% lies in the top ten. The sequenced sample was blood. The source of these receptors is a woman aged 35 to 49 with Graves' ophthalmopathy.

The V and J genes are TRBV19 and TRBJ2-2; the match to TRBD2 covers 8 bases. The CDR3 has 19 residues. V was clipped by 2 bases and J by 2 bases; unmatched bases: 13. Per germline, CDR1 LNHDA and CDR2 SQIVND (reference sequence). This chain's CDR3 is CASSIYPGGGLRNTGELFF. CDR3 DNA sequence: TGTGCCAGTAGTATATATCCGGGAGGGGGATTACGAAACACCGGGGAGCTGTTTTTT.

This clonotype was counted at least ten times. CDR3 amino acids: CASSIVDRDQPQHF. Here the CDR3 DNA reads TGTGCCAGTAGTATTGTGGACAGAGATCAGCCCCAGCATTTT. The chain uses TRBV19 and TRBJ1-5; tentatively, D is TRBD1 (6 bases). The V and J ends lost 3 bases and 5 bases respectively, with 11 bases between them. The CDR3 runs to 14 residues. Germline CDR1 LNHDA, CDR2 SQIVND (reference sequence).

This clonotype was detected many times. V is TRBV29-1 and J is TRBJ2-5, with TRBD2 identical over 12 bases. The CDR3 covers 15 residues. CDR1 SQVTM and CDR2 ANQGSEA come from the germline V gene. Trimming cost V 3 bases and J 5 bases; bases outside gene matches: 7. The CDR3 reads CSVELAGGPGETQYF. CDR3 nucleotide sequence: TGCAGCGTTGAGCTAGCGGGAGGGCCGGGTGAGACCCAGTACTTC.

The V and J genes are TRBV7-2 and TRBJ2-7, with 9 bases fitting TRBD2. Per germline, CDR1 SGHTA and CDR2 FQGNSA. This CDR3 spans 13 amino acids. J lost 5 bases, V lost 5 bases, and 4 bases had no gene match. CDR3 DNA sequence: TGTGCCAGCAGCCCCTGGACTAGCGACGAGCAGTACTTC. As protein: CASSPWTSDEQYF.

This clonotype was seen ten or more times. The rearrangement uses TRBV11-2 and TRBJ2-7, with 8 bases matching TRBD2. CDR1 is SGHAT and CDR2 is FQNNGV in the germline V gene. The CDR3 loop spans 15 amino acids. J lost 4 bases, V lost 0 bases, and 5 bases had no gene match. In nucleotides, the CDR3 is TGTGCCAGCAGCTTAGATCCGGGAGGGTCGTACGAGCAGTACTTC. The encoded protein is CASSLDPGGSYEQYF.

This clonotype was seen ten or more times. The chain uses TRBV5-1 and TRBJ2-5; 7 bases are a match to TRBD2. This CDR3 has 15 residues. V lost 4 bases to trimming and J lost 3 bases; unmatched junction nucleotides: 9. The germline V gene encodes CDR1 SGHRS and CDR2 YFSETQ. The CDR3 sequence is CASSQSGGGEETQYF. CDR3 nucleotide sequence: TGCGCCAGCAGCCAATCGGGCGGGGGTGAAGAGACCCAGTACTTC.

This clonotype was seen at least ten times. The rearrangement joins TRBV9 to TRBJ2-7; 7 bases are shared with TRBD1. J gave up 2 bases and V 0 bases, and 5 bases lay outside the gene matches. Germline V gene data show CDR1 as SGDLS and CDR2 as YYNGEE. CDR3 length: 15 residues. CDR3 DNA sequence: TGTGCCAGCAGCGTAGCTACAGGGGTGGCCTACGAGCAGTACTTC. Translation: CASSVATGVAYEQYF. Using reference TRBV9 and TRBJ2-7 for the parts outside the CDR3, the full variable domain is DSGVTQTPKHLITATGQRVTLRCSPRSGDLSVYWYQQSLDQGLQFLIQYYNGEERAKGNILERFSAQQFPDLHSELNLSSLELGDSALYFCASSVATGVAYEQYFGPGTRLTVT.

This clonotype was observed at least ten times. The chain couples TRBV29-1 to TRBJ1-1; 9 bases are a match to TRBD1. This CDR3 contains 14 residues. Germline CDR1 and CDR2: SQVTM and ANQGSEA. Trimming at V came to 2 bases and at J to 5 bases, leaving 6 bases not matched to a gene. The CDR3 reads CSVETGQGLTEAFF. DNA for the CDR3: TGCAGCGTTGAAACGGGACAGGGACTAACTGAAGCTTTCTTT.

As regards this clonotype: The junction departs from germline at one end; a sequencing error may be responsible. The CDR3 DNA is TGTGCCAGCATCTCACAGGAGTACGAGCAGTCCTTC. Residues: CASISQEYEQSF. The chain has TRBV11-2 and TRBJ2-7, with a weak D call TRBD1 (5 bases). Germline-derived CDR1 and CDR2 are SGHAT and FQNNGV. The CDR3 consists of 12 residues.

The chain joins TRBV7-2 to TRBJ1-1, with D hard to call. Trimming pared 0 bases from V and 1 base from J, leaving 15 bases between. Germline CDR1 SGHTA, CDR2 FQGNSA. The CDR3 spans 17 residues. CDR3 sequence: CASSLALFTASNTEAFF. Written as DNA, the CDR3 is TGTGCCAGCAGCTTAGCGCTCTTTACAGCCTCGAACACTGAAGCTTTCTTT.

This chain links TRBV24-1 with TRBJ2-6; 7 bases agree with TRBD2. The length of the CDR3 is 18 residues. Unmatched junction bases numbered 9, after V lost 3 bases and J lost 2 bases. Germline lookup yields CDR1 KGHDR and CDR2 SFDVKD. The CDR3 DNA is TGTGCCACCAGTGATGCAGCGGGAACGGGCCCTGGGGCCAACGTCCTGACTTTC. Translation: CATSDAAGTGPGANVLTF.

This clonotype has a count of ten or more. V usage is TRBV14 and J usage is TRBJ1-1; TRBD1 matches 7 bases. Germline V gene lookup returns CDR1 SGHDN and CDR2 FVKESK. With 4 bases clipped from V and 4 bases from J, the junction kept 6 bases outside the gene matches. CDR3 length: 14 amino acids. As DNA, the CDR3 is TGTGCCAGCAGCCTCCGACAGGGAGTCACTGAAGCTTTCTTT. As protein: CASSLRQGVTEAFF.

The table lists this clonotype with many counts. The rearrangement links TRBV6-1 to TRBJ1-2; 8 nucleotides agree with TRBD1. Per the germline V gene, CDR1 is MNHNS and CDR2 is SASEGT. This CDR3 comprises 14 residues. Unmatched junction bases numbered 8, after V lost 6 bases and J lost 5 bases. CDR3 amino acids: CASSEPGQVYGYTF. Here the CDR3 DNA reads TGTGCCAGCAGCGAACCGGGACAGGTGTATGGCTACACCTTC.

This chain uses TRBV6-2 or TRBV6-3 with TRBJ2-7; TRBD2 aligns across 8 bases. Germline lookup yields CDR1 MNHEY and CDR2 SVGEGT. Trimming took 7 bases from V and 4 from J; bases not matched to a gene: 9. The CDR3 extends over 14 amino acids. The CDR3 sequence: CASTSGSSLYEQYF. The CDR3 nucleotides are TGTGCCAGCACGAGCGGGAGTAGTCTTTACGAGCAGTACTTC.

This clonotype was observed once. A junction boundary mismatches the germline segment, possibly from a read error. V gene TRBV7-3 combines with J gene TRBJ1-2; maybe TRBD1 (5 bases). This CDR3 is 14 amino acids long. Germline CDR1 and CDR2: SGHTA and FQGTGA. The CDR3, as DNA: TGTGCCAGCAGCTTAGCCGATGGGGACTATGGCTACACTTTC. This translates into CASSLADGDYGYTF. Full variable domain (rest looked up from reference TRBV7-3 and TRBJ1-2): GAGVSQTPSNKVTEKGKYVELRCDPISGHTALYWYRQSLGQGPEFLIYFQGTGAADDSGLPNDRFFAVRPEGSVSTLKIQRTERGDSAVYLCASSLADGDYGYTFGSGTRLTVV.

This clonotype was seen ten or more times. The chain links TRBV19 to TRBJ1-2; no reliable D call. Germline CDR1 and CDR2: LNHDA and SQIVND (reference sequence). The V and J ends lost 7 bases and 1 base respectively, with 7 bases between them. The CDR3 has 12 residues. CDR3 sequence: CASTTSNYGYTF. Here the CDR3 DNA reads TGTGCCAGTACCACAAGTAACTATGGCTACACCTTC. Combining the CDR3 with reference TRBV19 and TRBJ1-2 gives the whole variable domain DGGITQSPKYLFRKEGQNVTLSCEQNLNHDAMYWYRQDPGQGLRLIYYSQIVNDFQKGDIAEGYSVSREKKESFPLTVTSAQKNPTAFYLCASTTSNYGYTFGSGTRLTVV.

The chain uses TRBV7-2 and TRBJ2-7; D is perhaps TRBD1 (6 bases). The length of the CDR3 is 15 residues. Trimming removed 2 bases at V and 2 bases at J, with 13 bases between. CDR1 and CDR2 from the germline V gene are SGHTA and FQGNSA. The CDR3 sequence is CASSLFGRGTYEQYF. CDR3 bases: TGTGCCAGCAGCTTATTTGGCAGGGGCACCTACGAGCAGTACTTC.

This clonotype has ten or more counts. V gene TRBV20-1 combines with J gene TRBJ2-7; TRBD2 agrees at 10 bases. V was clipped by 2 bases and J by 0 bases; unmatched bases: 13. The CDR3 consists of 18 residues. Germline CDR1 is DFQATT and CDR2 is SNEGSKA (reference sequence). CDR3 sequence: CSARLGGQREGSSYEQYF. The CDR3 DNA is TGCAGTGCTAGACTTGGAGGCCAGCGGGAGGGCAGCTCCTACGAGCAGTACTTC.

Many counts were recorded for this clonotype. The chain is built from TRBV20-1 and TRBJ2-2, with 9 bases matching TRBD2. The CDR3 contains 15 residues. The germline V gene has CDR1 DFQATT and CDR2 SNEGSKA (reference sequence). J was trimmed by 0 bases and V by 1 base; bases with no gene match: 0. CDR3 amino acids: CSARVAGANTGELFF. DNA of the CDR3: TGCAGTGCTAGAGTAGCGGGAGCGAACACCGGGGAGCTGTTTTTT.

The chain couples TRBV7-2 to TRBJ2-7; 8 bases agree with TRBD2. This CDR3 spans 14 amino acids. Germline values: CDR1 SGHTA, CDR2 FQGNSA. V lost 2 bases and J lost 3; bases outside the gene matches: 3. CDR3 in DNA: TGTGCCAGCAGCTTAAGACGGGGGGGCTACGAGCAGTACTTC. It encodes CASSLRRGGYEQYF. The full variable domain, rest sourced from reference TRBV7-2 and TRBJ2-7, is GAGVSQSPSNKVTEKGKDVELRCDPISGHTALYWYRQSLGQGLEFLIYFQGNSAPDKSGLPSDRFSAERTGGSVSTLTIQRTQQEDSAVYLCASSLRRGGYEQYFGPGTRLTVT.

This clonotype has at least ten counts. The rearrangement uses TRBV28 and TRBJ2-7; TRBD1 agrees at 7 bases. The CDR3 has 16 residues. Germline V gene sequence: CDR1 MDHEN, CDR2 SYDVKM. The V and J ends lost 5 bases and 4 bases, in that order; junction bases with no gene match: 14. CDR3: CASSEPGTALGYEQYF. CDR3 bases: TGTGCCAGCAGTGAACCTGGGACAGCCCTTGGGTACGAGCAGTACTTC.

This clonotype was counted a few times. This chain connects TRBV28 to TRBJ2-4; 7 nucleotides match TRBD1. J lost 0 bases, V lost 6 bases, and 8 bases had no gene match. Germline-derived CDR1 and CDR2 are MDHEN and SYDVKM. The CDR3 is 16 residues long. The CDR3 DNA is TGTGCCAGCAGGTCCGGACAGGCTCTAGCCAAAAACATTCAGTACTTC. Translating gives CASRSGQALAKNIQYF. Supplemented by reference TRBV28 and TRBJ2-4, the full variable domain reads DVKVTQSSRYLVKRTGEKVFLECVQDMDHENMFWYRQDPGLGLRLIYFSYDVKMKEKGDIPEGYSVSREKKERFSLILESASTNQTSMYLCASRSGQALAKNIQYFGAGTRLSVL.

The CDR3 DNA reads TGTGCCAGCAGTCTCCGGGACAGTAACACTGAAGCTTTCTTT. Encoded protein: CASSLRDSNTEAFF. This chain connects TRBV12-3 or TRBV12-4 to TRBJ1-1, with 7 bases that match TRBD1. Unmatched junction bases numbered 5, after V lost 5 bases and J lost 2 bases. This CDR3 spans 14 amino acids.

This clonotype was seen many times. The chain employs TRBV28 and TRBJ1-2, with 8 nucleotides matching TRBD1. Trimming at V came to 6 bases and at J to 5 bases, leaving 8 bases not matched to a gene. The CDR3 loop spans 14 amino acids. Germline V gene sequence: CDR1 MDHEN, CDR2 SYDVKM. CDR3 DNA sequence: TGTGCCAGCAGGTTAAGGCGGACAGGGTATGGCTACACCTTC. This translates into CASRLRRTGYGYTF.